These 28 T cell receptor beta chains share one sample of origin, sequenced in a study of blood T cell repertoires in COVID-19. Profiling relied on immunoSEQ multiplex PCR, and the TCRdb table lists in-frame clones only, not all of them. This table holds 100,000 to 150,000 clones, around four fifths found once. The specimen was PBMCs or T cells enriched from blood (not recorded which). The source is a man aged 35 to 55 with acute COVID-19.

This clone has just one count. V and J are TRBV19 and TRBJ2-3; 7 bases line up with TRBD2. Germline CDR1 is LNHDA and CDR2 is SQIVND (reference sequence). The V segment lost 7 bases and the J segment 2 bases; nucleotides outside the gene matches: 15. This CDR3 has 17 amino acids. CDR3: CASNGGGPRALTDTQYF. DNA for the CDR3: TGTGCCAGTAACGGGGGAGGGCCCCGAGCCCTCACAGATACGCAGTATTTT.

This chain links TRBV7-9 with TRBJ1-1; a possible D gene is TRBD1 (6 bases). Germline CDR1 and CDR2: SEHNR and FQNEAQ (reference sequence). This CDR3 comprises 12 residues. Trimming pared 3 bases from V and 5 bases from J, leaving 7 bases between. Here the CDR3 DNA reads TGTGCCAGCAGCTTCGGGACAACTGAAGCTTTCTTT. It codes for CASSFGTTEAFF. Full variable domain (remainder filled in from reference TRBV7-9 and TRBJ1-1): DTGVSQNPRHKITKRGQNVTFRCDPISEHNRLYWYRQTLGQGPEFLTYFQNEAQLEKSRLLSDRFSAERPKGSFSTLEIQRTEQGDSAMYLCASSFGTTEAFFGQGTRLTVV.

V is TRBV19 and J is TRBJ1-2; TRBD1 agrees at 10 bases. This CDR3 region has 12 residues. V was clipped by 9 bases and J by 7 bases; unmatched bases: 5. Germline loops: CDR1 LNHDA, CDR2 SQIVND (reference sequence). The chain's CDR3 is CARDRGRGGYTF. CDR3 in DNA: TGTGCCAGAGACAGGGGGCGGGGTGGCTACACCTTC.

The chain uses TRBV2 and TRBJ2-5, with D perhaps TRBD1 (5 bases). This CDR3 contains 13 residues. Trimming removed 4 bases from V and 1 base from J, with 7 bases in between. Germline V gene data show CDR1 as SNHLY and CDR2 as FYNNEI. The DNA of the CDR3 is TGTGCCAGCAGTGGACAGATCCAAGAGACCCAGTACTTC. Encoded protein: CASSGQIQETQYF. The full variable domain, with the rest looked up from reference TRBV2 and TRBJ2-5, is EPEVTQTPSHQVTQMGQEVILRCVPISNHLYFYWYRQILGQKVEFLVSFYNNEISEKSEIFDDQFSVERPDGSNFTLKIRSTKLEDSAMYFCASSGQIQETQYFGPGTRLLVL.

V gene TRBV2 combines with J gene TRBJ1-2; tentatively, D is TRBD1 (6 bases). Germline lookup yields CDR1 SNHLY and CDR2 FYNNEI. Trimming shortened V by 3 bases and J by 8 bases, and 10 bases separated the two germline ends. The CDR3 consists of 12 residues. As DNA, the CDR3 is TGTGCCAGCAGTGAGACAGGACCAGGCTACACCTTC. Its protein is CASSETGPGYTF.

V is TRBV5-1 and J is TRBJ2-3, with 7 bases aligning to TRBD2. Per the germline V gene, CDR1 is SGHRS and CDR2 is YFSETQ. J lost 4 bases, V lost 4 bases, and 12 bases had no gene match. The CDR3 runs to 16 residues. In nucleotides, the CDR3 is TGCGCCAGCAGCCGGGCGGAGGGAGGGCCCCCAGATACGCAGTATTTT. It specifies CASSRAEGGPPDTQYF.

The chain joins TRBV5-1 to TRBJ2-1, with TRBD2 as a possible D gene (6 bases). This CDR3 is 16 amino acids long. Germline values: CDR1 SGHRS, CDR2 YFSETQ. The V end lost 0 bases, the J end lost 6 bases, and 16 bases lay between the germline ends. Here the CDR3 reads CASSLGPGVTSNEQFF. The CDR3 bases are TGCGCCAGCAGCTTGGGGCCGGGGGTCACGAGCAATGAGCAGTTCTTC.

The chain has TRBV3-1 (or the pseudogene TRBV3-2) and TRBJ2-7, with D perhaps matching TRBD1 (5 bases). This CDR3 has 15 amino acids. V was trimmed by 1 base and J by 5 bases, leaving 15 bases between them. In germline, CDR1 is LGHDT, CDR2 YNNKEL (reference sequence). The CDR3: CASSQVPGLDHEQYF. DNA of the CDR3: TGTGCCAGCAGCCAAGTGCCAGGGCTAGATCACGAGCAGTACTTC.

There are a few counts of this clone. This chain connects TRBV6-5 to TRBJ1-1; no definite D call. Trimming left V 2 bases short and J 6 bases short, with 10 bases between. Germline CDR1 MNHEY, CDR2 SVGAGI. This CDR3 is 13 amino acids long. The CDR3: CASSYDGGSEAFF. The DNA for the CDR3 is TGTGCCAGCAGTTACGATGGAGGCTCTGAAGCTTTCTTT.

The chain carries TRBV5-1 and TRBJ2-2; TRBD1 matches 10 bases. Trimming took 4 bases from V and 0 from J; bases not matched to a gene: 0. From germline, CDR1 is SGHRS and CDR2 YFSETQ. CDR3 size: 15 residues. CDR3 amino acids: CASSGTGANTGELFF. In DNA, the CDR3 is TGCGCCAGCAGCGGGACAGGGGCGAACACCGGGGAGCTGTTTTTT.

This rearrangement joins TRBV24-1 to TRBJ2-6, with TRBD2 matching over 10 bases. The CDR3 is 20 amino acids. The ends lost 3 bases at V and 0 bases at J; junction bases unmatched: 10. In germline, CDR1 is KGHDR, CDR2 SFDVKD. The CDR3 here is CATSDGETSGLFSGANVLTF. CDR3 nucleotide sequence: TGTGCCACCAGTGATGGGGAGACTAGCGGGCTCTTCTCTGGGGCCAACGTCCTGACTTTC.

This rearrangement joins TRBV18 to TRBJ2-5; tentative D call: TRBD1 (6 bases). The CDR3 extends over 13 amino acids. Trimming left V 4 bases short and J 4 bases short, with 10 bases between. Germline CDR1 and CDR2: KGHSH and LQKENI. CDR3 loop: CASSRTEGETQYF. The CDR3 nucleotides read TGTGCCAGCTCACGGACAGAGGGAGAGACCCAGTACTTC.

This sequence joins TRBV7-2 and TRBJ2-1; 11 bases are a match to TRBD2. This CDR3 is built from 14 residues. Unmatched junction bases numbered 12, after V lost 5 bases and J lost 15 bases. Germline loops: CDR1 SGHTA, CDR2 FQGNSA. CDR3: CASSPTTTSGRRFF. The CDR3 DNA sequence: TGTGCCAGCAGCCCCACTACCACTAGCGGGAGACGGTTCTTC.

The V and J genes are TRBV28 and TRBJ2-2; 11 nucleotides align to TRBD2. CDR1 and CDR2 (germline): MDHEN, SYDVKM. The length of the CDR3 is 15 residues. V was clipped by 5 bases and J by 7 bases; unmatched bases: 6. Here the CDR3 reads CASSLETSGNGELFF. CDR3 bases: TGTGCCAGCAGTCTCGAGACTAGCGGGAACGGGGAGCTGTTTTTT.

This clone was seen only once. This CDR3 is CASSLDLLGGYTF. In DNA form, the CDR3 reads TGTGCCAGCAGTCTAGACCTATTAGGAGGCTACACCTTC. The rearrangement links TRBV2 to TRBJ1-2; D is uncertain. V lost 5 bases, J lost 8 bases, and 15 bases lay in between. The V gene's germline CDR1 is SNHLY and CDR2 FYNNEI. This CDR3 is 13 amino acids long.

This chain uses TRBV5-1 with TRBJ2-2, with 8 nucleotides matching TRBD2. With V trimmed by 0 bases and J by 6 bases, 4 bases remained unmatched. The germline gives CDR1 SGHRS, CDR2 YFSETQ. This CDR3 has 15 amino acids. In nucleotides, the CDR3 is TGCGCCAGCAGCTTGGAAACGGGGGGGCCCGGGGAGCTGTTTTTT. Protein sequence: CASSLETGGPGELFF.

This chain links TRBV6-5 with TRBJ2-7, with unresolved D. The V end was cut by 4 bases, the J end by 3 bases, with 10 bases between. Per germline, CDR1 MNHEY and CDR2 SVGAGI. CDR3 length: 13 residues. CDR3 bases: TGTGCCAGCAGTTCCCAGTTTATCTACGAGCAGTACTTC. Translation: CASSSQFIYEQYF.

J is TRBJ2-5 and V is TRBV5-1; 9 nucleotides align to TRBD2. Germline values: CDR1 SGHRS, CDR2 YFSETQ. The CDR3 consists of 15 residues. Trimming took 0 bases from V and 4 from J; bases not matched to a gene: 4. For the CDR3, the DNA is TGCGCCAGCAGCTTGGTTAGCGGGAGTGGAGAGACCCAGTACTTC. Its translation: CASSLVSGSGETQYF. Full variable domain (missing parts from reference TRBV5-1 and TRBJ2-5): KAGVTQTPRYLIKTRGQQVTLSCSPISGHRSVSWYQQTPGQGLQFLFEYFSETQRNKGNFPGRFSGRQFSNSRSEMNVSTLELGDSALYLCASSLVSGSGETQYFGPGTRLLVL.

CDR3 in DNA: TGTGCCAGCAGGGGGGGACCATTAGATGGCTACACCTTC. Translation: CASRGGPLDGYTF. V gene TRBV6-5 combines with J gene TRBJ1-2, with D possibly TRBD1 on 5 matching bases. V lost 6 bases, J lost 6 bases, and 14 bases lay in between. There are 13 residues in the CDR3. Germline values: CDR1 MNHEY, CDR2 SVGAGI.

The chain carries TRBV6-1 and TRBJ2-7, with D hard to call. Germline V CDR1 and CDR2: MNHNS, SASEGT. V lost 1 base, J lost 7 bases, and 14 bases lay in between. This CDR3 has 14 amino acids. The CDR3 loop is CASSEVESAREQYF. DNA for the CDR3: TGTGCCAGCAGTGAAGTGGAGTCCGCACGGGAGCAGTACTTC.

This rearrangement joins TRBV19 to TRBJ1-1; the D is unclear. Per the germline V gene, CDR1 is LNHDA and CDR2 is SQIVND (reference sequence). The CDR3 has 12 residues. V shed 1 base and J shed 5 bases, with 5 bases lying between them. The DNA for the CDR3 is TGTGCCAGTAGTATAGGCGTGACTGAAGCTTTCTTT. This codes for CASSIGVTEAFF.

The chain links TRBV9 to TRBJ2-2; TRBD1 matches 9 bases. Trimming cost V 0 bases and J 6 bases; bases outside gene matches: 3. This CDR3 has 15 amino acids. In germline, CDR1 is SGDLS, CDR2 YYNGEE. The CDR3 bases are TGTGCCAGCAGCGTAGCACAGGGGGCGTCCGGGGAGCTGTTTTTT. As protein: CASSVAQGASGELFF.

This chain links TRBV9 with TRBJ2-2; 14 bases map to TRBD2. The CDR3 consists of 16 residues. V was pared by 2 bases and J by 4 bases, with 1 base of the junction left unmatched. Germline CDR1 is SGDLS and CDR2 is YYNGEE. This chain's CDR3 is CASSVGLAGVTGELFF. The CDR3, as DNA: TGTGCCAGCAGCGTGGGACTAGCGGGAGTCACCGGGGAGCTGTTTTTT.

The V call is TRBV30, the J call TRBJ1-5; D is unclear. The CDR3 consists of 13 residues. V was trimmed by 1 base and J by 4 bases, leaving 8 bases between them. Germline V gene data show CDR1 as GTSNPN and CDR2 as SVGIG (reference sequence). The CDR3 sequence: CAWSAAGNQPQHF. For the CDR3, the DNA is TGTGCCTGGAGTGCAGCCGGGAATCAGCCCCAGCATTTT.

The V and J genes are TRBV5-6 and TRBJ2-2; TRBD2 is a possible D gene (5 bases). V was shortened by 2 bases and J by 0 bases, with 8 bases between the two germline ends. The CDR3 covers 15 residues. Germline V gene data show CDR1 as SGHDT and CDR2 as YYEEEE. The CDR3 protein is CASSLGLANTGELFF. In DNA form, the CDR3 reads TGTGCCAGCAGCTTAGGACTGGCGAACACCGGGGAGCTGTTTTTT.

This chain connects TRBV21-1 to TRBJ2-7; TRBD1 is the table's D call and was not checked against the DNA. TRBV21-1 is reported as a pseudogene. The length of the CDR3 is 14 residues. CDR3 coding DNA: TGTGCCAGCAGCAAAGTCCAGGGCCCCTACGAGCAGTACTTC. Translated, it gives CASSKVQGPYEQYF.

CDR3 DNA sequence: TGTGCCAGCAGCGTATCGGACAGGGGAGGCGAGCAGTACTTC. It yields the protein CASSVSDRGGEQYF. V is TRBV9 and J is TRBJ2-7, with 9 bases aligning to TRBD1. V gave up 1 base and J gave up 6 bases; unmatched junction bases: 5. The CDR3 loop spans 14 amino acids. Germline-derived CDR1 and CDR2 are SGDLS and YYNGEE.

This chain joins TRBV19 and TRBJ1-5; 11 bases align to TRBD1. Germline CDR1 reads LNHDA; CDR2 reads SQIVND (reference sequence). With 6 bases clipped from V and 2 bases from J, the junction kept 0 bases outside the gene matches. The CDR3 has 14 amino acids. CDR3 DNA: TGTGCCAGTAGGGGACAGGGGGGCAATCAGCCCCAGCATTTT. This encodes CASRGQGGNQPQHF.